This T cell receptor beta chain was recovered during a study of blood T cells in healthy people across ages. V was pared by 7 bases and J by 3 bases, with 5 bases between. Per germline, CDR1 DFQATT and CDR2 SNEGSKA (reference sequence). The CDR3 has 10 amino acids. Isolation yielded PBMCs, at least 7 million per sample, in every case. Sample-barcoded 5' priming and a J-beta primer mix drove a second PCR of roughly 7 to 11 cycles. TCRdb redid the calling of the 5' RACE reads with MiXCR, one entry per CDR3 protein. The table records about 770,000 distinct CDR3 sequences, under 55% of them present only once. In regard to this clonotype: Its antigen is not known.

Overall study results and limits: Among long-lived donors, naive CD4+ cells were more numerous and diversity higher than in aged donors. The CMV status of each donor remained undetermined, and this could have confounded shifts in expanded clonotypes.

V gene TRBV20-1 combines with J gene TRBJ2-3; no clear D gene. The TCR sequence derives from a man between 60 and 75 years old in good health. Specimen: blood. CDR3 sequence: CSVRTDTQYF. For the CDR3, the DNA is TGCAGTGTAAGGACAGATACGCAGTATTTT.